One TCR beta chain is described in this entry. The data originate from a study of cytomegalovirus exposure and HLA in healthy donors. The PCR made use of 60 Vbeta and 13 Jbeta primers. Some clones are missing from TCRdb's copy, which holds only in-frame ones; the method was immunoSEQ multiplex PCR. The profile covers around 120,000 clones, with around four fifths appearing a single time and 4.1% taken by the ten largest. Trimming removed 0 bases at V and 0 bases at J, with 12 bases between. The CDR3 length is 17 residues. From germline, CDR1 is LGHNA and CDR2 YSLEER. Sequencing was carried out using PBMCs. The origin of this receptor is a woman in her 40s in good health and CMV-seronegative. This chain uses TRBV4-3 with TRBJ2-1, with no clear D. CDR3 sequence: CASSQEVTASSYNEQFF. The CDR3 nucleotides are TGCGCCAGCAGCCAAGAAGTTACTGCTAGCTCCTACAATGAGCAGTTCTTC.